Detailed here is one T cell receptor (beta chain). V was trimmed by 7 bases and J by 10 bases, leaving 21 bases between them. CDR3 length equals 14 residues. CDR1 is SGHRS and CDR2 is YFSETQ in the germline V gene. Sample-barcoded 5' priming and a J-beta primer mix drove a second PCR of about 7 to 12 cycles. Researchers report that a template-switch adaptor with 12 random nucleotides tagged each cDNA molecule. Each sample provided no less than 3 million CDR3-containing paired-end reads. TCRdb reprocessed the 5' RACE reads with MiXCR, giving one entry per CDR3 protein. The sample yields some 1.4 million distinct CDR3 sequences, around 42% seen once. These data are taken from a study of blood T cells in healthy people across ages.

The gene calls are TRBV5-1 and TRBJ2-1; D gene uncertain. What was sequenced was blood. The origin of this receptor is a woman under 30 in good health. In nucleotides, the CDR3 is TGCGCCAGCTCACGGGCGGTCAACTCCTACGAGCAGTTCTTC. It encodes CASSRAVNSYEQFF.